This T cell receptor beta chain was profiled in a study of vaccination effects on CD4 cells after COVID-19. Study-level information: Post-vaccine sampling occurred a median 72 days after the second dose.

The CDR3 spans 15 residues. Germline CDR1 and CDR2: SGHRS and YFSETQ. The V end was cut by 0 bases, the J end by 1 base, with 9 bases between. ViraFEST assay sequencing came after antigen-specific CD4+ T cells were expanded with viral peptide pools. Isolating CD4+ T cells followed approximately nine days of culture. Participants each got two BNT162b2 or mRNA-1273 vaccine doses. Vaccinated recipients, who were negative for nucleocapsid antibodies, had no history of SARS-CoV-2 infection. Every well got around 1.9 million PBMC, which were grown with about 9.2 IU/ml IL-2 and about 10 ug/ml peptides. Method: immunoSEQ multiplex PCR; TCRdb's copy keeps in-frame clones and lacks some. The data contain tens of thousands of clones, approximately 72% of them singletons. Concerning this clone: Antigen: not known.

Whole-study findings and limits: The study found that only 1 of 255 vaccine-induced clones from healthy vaccinees cross-reacted with common cold coronaviruses.

This sequence originates from a human donor who received a COVID-19 vaccine. The chain carries TRBV5-1 and TRBJ2-3; D gene uncertain. The sample consisted of CD4+ T cells from PBMCs cultured with HCoV-229E spike peptides, taken after COVID-19 vaccination. The CDR3 nucleotides read TGCGCCAGCAGCTTGGACGAGCCACGCACAGATACGCAGTATTTT. Residues: CASSLDEPRTDTQYF.